What follows are 26 T cell receptor beta chains derived from one specimen sequenced in a study of T-cell reconstitution after alpha-beta-depleted transplantation in children. For TCRbeta, the library was prepared with unique molecular identifiers. TCRdb fed the PCR reads into MiXCR, producing one record per CDR3 protein. The sample includes 150,000 to 200,000 distinct CDR3 sequences, roughly 6.3% of them seen just once. The input for sequencing was PBMCs, taken before TCRalphabeta/CD19-depleted stem cell transplant. These receptors were collected from a girl under three years old with combined immunodeficiency, due to receive a stem cell transplant.

This clonotype occurred many times. The J gene is TRBJ2-7, the V gene TRBV29-1, with D unresolved. Germline assignment: CDR1 SQVTM and CDR2 ANQGSEA. The ends were cut back, 0 bases at V and 0 bases at J, with 6 bases in the middle. This CDR3 spans 13 amino acids. As DNA, the CDR3 is TGCAGCGTTGAAGATAAGACCTCCTACGAGCAGTACTTC. This codes for CSVEDKTSYEQYF.

About this clonotype: It may be a read error: a sequence one base away is much more abundant. The chain combines TRBV5-6 with TRBJ2-6, with D perhaps TRBD2 (5 bases). Trimming pared 3 bases from V and 0 bases from J, leaving 19 bases between. The CDR3 spans 19 residues. Germline CDR1 reads SGHDT; CDR2 reads YYEEEE. CDR3 residues: CASSSYSGLSLSGANVLTF. The CDR3 coding sequence is TGTGCCAGCAGCTCGTATTCCGGACTTTCTCTCTCTGGGGCCAACGTCCTGACTTTC.

This clonotype was seen at least ten times. The V gene is TRBV6-1, the J gene TRBJ2-1; tentative D call: TRBD2 (6 bases). Trimming shortened V by 6 bases and J by 0 bases, and 9 bases separated the two germline ends. The CDR3 loop spans 14 amino acids. The V gene's germline CDR1 is MNHNS and CDR2 SASEGT. The CDR3 reads CASSGRVSYNEQFF. CDR3 in DNA: TGTGCCAGCAGCGGGAGAGTCTCCTACAATGAGCAGTTCTTC.

The genes are TRBV14 and TRBJ1-1; 8 bases match TRBD1. The CDR3 runs to 19 residues. Germline CDR1 SGHDN, CDR2 FVKESK. J lost 3 bases, V lost 4 bases, and 19 bases had no gene match. The CDR3 protein is CASSRDDRGKFLSDTEAFF. DNA of the CDR3: TGTGCCAGCAGCCGCGACGACAGGGGAAAATTCCTATCCGACACTGAAGCTTTCTTT.

This clonotype was picked up a small number of times. This sequence joins TRBV5-1 and TRBJ1-6, with 8 bases lining up with TRBD1. The CDR3 runs to 17 residues. In germline, CDR1 is SGHRS, CDR2 YFSETQ. The trim removed 3 bases at V and 8 bases at J, leaving 13 bases unmatched. CDR3 sequence reads: CASSYDRGNWLDSPLHF. CDR3 nucleotides: TGCGCCAGCAGCTATGACAGGGGAAATTGGCTGGATTCACCCCTCCACTTT.

The chain combines TRBV29-1 with TRBJ2-5; 7 nucleotides agree with TRBD2. This CDR3 has 14 residues. The J segment lost 1 base and the V segment lost 4 bases, leaving 6 bases of the junction unmatched. Germline CDR1 reads SQVTM; CDR2 reads ANQGSEA. The CDR3 sequence is CSVGGLDTQETQYF. For the CDR3, the DNA is TGCAGCGTTGGTGGACTAGACACCCAAGAGACCCAGTACTTC.

This clonotype was counted at least ten times. The chain carries TRBV12-3 or TRBV12-4 and TRBJ1-5; D remains unclear. This CDR3 has 17 amino acids. The germline V and J ends were trimmed by 3 bases and 1 base, with 16 bases remaining between them. CDR3 loop: CASSFIVGFYSNQPQHF. In DNA form, the CDR3 reads TGTGCCAGCAGTTTCATCGTAGGGTTCTACAGCAATCAGCCCCAGCATTTT.

This clonotype was picked up many times. The chain employs TRBV7-6 and TRBJ2-3; D is unresolved. The germline CDR1 and CDR2 sequences are SGHVS and FNYEAQ. Trimming stripped 1 base from V and 5 bases from J, with 10 bases between. The CDR3 is 14 residues long. CDR3 residues: CASSLGNLEDTQYF. Written as DNA, the CDR3 is TGTGCCAGCAGCTTAGGGAATCTGGAAGATACGCAGTATTTT.

The sample holds many counts of this clonotype. This rearrangement joins TRBV5-6 to TRBJ1-6, with a tentative D call TRBD1 (5 bases). Germline V gives CDR1 SGHDT, CDR2 YYEEEE. This CDR3 comprises 15 residues. Trimming left V 0 bases short and J 10 bases short, with 14 bases between. CDR3 coding DNA: TGTGCCAGCAGCTTGGCGGGACGTGGTTACTCACCCCTCCACTTT. This sequence encodes CASSLAGRGYSPLHF. The full variable domain, completed using reference TRBV5-6 and TRBJ1-6, is DAGVTQSPTHLIKTRGQQVTLRCSPKSGHDTVSWYQQALGQGPQFIFQYYEEEERQRGNFPDRFSGHQFPNYSSELNVNALLLGDSALYLCASSLAGRGYSPLHFGNGTRLTVT.

The rearrangement uses TRBV7-8 and TRBJ2-1; 11 bases are shared with TRBD2. V shed 5 bases, J shed 6 bases, and the junction held 12 bases outside the gene matches. Germline V gene sequence: CDR1 SGHVS, CDR2 FQNEAQ. The CDR3 loop spans 17 amino acids. The CDR3 is CASSLSGGAPSSNEQFF. As DNA, the CDR3 is TGTGCCAGCAGCCTTAGCGGGGGGGCCCCTTCATCCAATGAGCAGTTCTTC.

The table lists this clonotype with many counts. The chain uses TRBV12-3 or TRBV12-4 and TRBJ2-1, with a weak D call TRBD1 (5 bases). Trimming took 6 bases from V and 14 from J, leaving 23 bases between them. The length of the CDR3 is 14 residues. In DNA, the CDR3 is TGTGCCAGCAGCTCACCTTATTCTTCGAAAGGGGAGTTCTTC. Its protein product is CASSSPYSSKGEFF.

This clonotype has ten or more counts. The rearrangement uses TRBV10-3 and TRBJ2-4, with a weak D call TRBD2 (6 bases). The CDR3 covers 15 residues. Trimming took 5 bases from V and 1 from J, leaving 12 bases between them. Germline V lookup: CDR1 ENHRY, CDR2 SYGVKD. CDR3 in amino acids: CAISSGGEAKNIQYF. CDR3 in DNA: TGTGCCATCAGTAGTGGAGGGGAGGCCAAAAACATTCAGTACTTC.

This clonotype was seen at least ten times. This chain joins TRBV4-3 and TRBJ2-3; tentatively, D is TRBD2 (6 bases). CDR1 LGHNA and CDR2 YSLEER come from the germline V gene. The CDR3 sequence is 15 residues long. The ends were cut back, 0 bases at V and 0 bases at J, with 7 bases in the middle. Written as DNA, the CDR3 is TGCGCCAGCAGCCAAGATGGGACTAGCACAGATACGCAGTATTTT. This codes for CASSQDGTSTDTQYF.

This clonotype has ten or more counts. V usage is TRBV6-5 and J usage is TRBJ2-2; D remains unclear. The V gene lost 6 bases and the J gene lost 7 bases, with 18 bases spanning the gap. The CDR3 extends over 15 amino acids. Germline CDR1 and CDR2: MNHEY and SVGAGI. The CDR3: CASSATTLWDGELFF. The DNA for the CDR3 is TGTGCCAGCAGCGCGACGACCCTTTGGGACGGGGAGCTGTTTTTT.

At least ten counts were recorded for this clonotype. V and J are TRBV25-1 and TRBJ1-1; D gene uncertain. From germline, CDR1 is MGHDK and CDR2 SYGVNS. The CDR3 runs to 12 residues. Trimming took 2 bases from V and 5 from J, leaving 6 bases between them. In nucleotides, the CDR3 is TGTGCCAGCAGTGAACACGCTACTGAAGCTTTCTTT. The encoded protein is CASSEHATEAFF.

This clonotype showed up many times. The V gene is TRBV4-1, the J gene TRBJ2-5, with D hard to call. V gave up 3 bases and J gave up 0 bases, with 5 bases separating them. Looked up from germline, CDR1 is MGHRA and CDR2 is YSYEKL. The CDR3 runs 13 residues. The CDR3 DNA reads TGCGCCAGCAGCCAGATAAACCAAGAGACCCAGTACTTC. Translation: CASSQINQETQYF.

This clonotype was counted ten times or more. J is TRBJ2-3 and V is TRBV4-1; weak D call: TRBD1 (7 bases). The CDR3 extends over 17 amino acids. The V and J ends lost 4 bases and 5 bases respectively, with 22 bases between them. Germline V gene data show CDR1 as MGHRA and CDR2 as YSYEKL. CDR3 sequence (DNA): TGCGCCAGCAGCCTTCTCCGACAGGTTCAGGGGGGAGATACGCAGTATTTT. Protein product: CASSLLRQVQGGDTQYF.

This clonotype was seen at least ten times. The chain uses TRBV20-1 and TRBJ2-1; 9 nucleotides align to TRBD2. With V trimmed by 2 bases and J by 3 bases, 8 bases remained unmatched. Germline-derived CDR1 and CDR2 are DFQATT and SNEGSKA (reference sequence). The CDR3 contains 16 residues. The CDR3 DNA is TGCAGTGCTAGACCGATTAGCGGGAGTTTCTACAATGAGCAGTTCTTC. Amino acid sequence: CSARPISGSFYNEQFF.

This clonotype was seen many times. The V call is TRBV6-2 or TRBV6-3, the J call TRBJ2-3; no reliable D call. Germline values: CDR1 MNHEY, CDR2 SVGEGT. This CDR3 contains 13 residues. The V and J ends lost 0 bases and 6 bases respectively, with 7 bases between them. CDR3 nucleotide sequence: TGTGCCAGCAGTTACTCTTTCCCGGATACGCAGTATTTT. It yields the protein CASSYSFPDTQYF.

This clonotype came up many times. The V call is TRBV9, the J call TRBJ2-7; D call uncertain. CDR3 length equals 13 residues. V was clipped by 0 bases and J by 6 bases, with 10 bases between them. Germline loops: CDR1 SGDLS, CDR2 YYNGEE. CDR3 residues: CASSVGPLFEQYF. The CDR3 DNA is TGTGCCAGCAGCGTAGGCCCCCTATTCGAGCAGTACTTC.

This clonotype was picked up many times. The V and J genes are TRBV29-1 and TRBJ2-3, with TRBD2 as a possible D gene (7 bases). Germline V gene sequence: CDR1 SQVTM, CDR2 ANQGSEA. V was trimmed by 3 bases and J by 0 bases, leaving 19 bases between them. This CDR3 comprises 17 residues. CDR3 in amino acids: CSVDLGGGGGSTDTQYF. The CDR3, as DNA: TGCAGCGTTGATCTCGGTGGGGGCGGGGGAAGCACAGATACGCAGTATTTT.

The sample holds a few counts of this clonotype. V is TRBV29-1 and J is TRBJ1-2; no clear D gene. Trimming pared 2 bases from V and 1 base from J, leaving 8 bases between. The germline gives CDR1 SQVTM, CDR2 ANQGSEA. This CDR3 region has 13 residues. CDR3 sequence (DNA): TGCAGCGTTGAAAGGCAGCTTAACTATGGCTACACCTTC. Translated: CSVERQLNYGYTF.

This clonotype was counted at least ten times. The chain employs TRBV20-1 and TRBJ2-3; D is ambiguous. Per the germline V gene, CDR1 is DFQATT and CDR2 is SNEGSKA (reference sequence). CDR3 length: 15 residues. Trimming pared 1 base from V and 0 bases from J, leaving 11 bases between. The CDR3 region is CSARGARSSTDTQYF. CDR3 DNA sequence: TGCAGTGCTAGAGGAGCTAGATCTAGCACAGATACGCAGTATTTT.

The chain recombines TRBV5-4 with TRBJ2-3, with D perhaps TRBD2 (5 bases). Trimming shortened V by 4 bases and J by 2 bases, and 23 bases separated the two germline ends. The CDR3 totals 18 residues. Per the germline V gene, CDR1 is SGHNT and CDR2 is YYREEE (reference sequence). The CDR3 protein is CASSLRLADSTYTDTQYF. CDR3 nucleotide sequence: TGTGCCAGCAGCCTTCGGCTCGCGGACTCTACATACACAGATACGCAGTATTTT.

At least ten counts were recorded for this clonotype. The V call is TRBV5-1, the J call TRBJ2-7; D not certain. This CDR3 spans 13 amino acids. Germline values: CDR1 SGHRS, CDR2 YFSETQ. Trimming took 0 bases from V and 2 from J, leaving 6 bases between them. Written as DNA, the CDR3 is TGCGCCAGCAGCTTGGCCCCGGCCTACGAGCAGTACTTC. Translation: CASSLAPAYEQYF.

With regard to this clonotype: This may arise from a read error, as a much more abundant clone is one base away. The conserved phenylalanine or tryptophan normally closing the CDR3 is absent here, so this likely arose from a read error. This chain uses TRBV7-2 with TRBJ2-7, with TRBD2 as a possible D gene (6 bases). The CDR3 has 14 amino acids. Germline CDR1 reads SGHTA; CDR2 reads FQGNSA. Trimming removed 1 base from V and 3 bases from J, with 10 bases in between. This CDR3 is CASSLGDSVYEQYL. DNA of the CDR3: TGTGCCAGCAGCTTAGGGGACTCGGTCTACGAGCAGTACCTC.